This TCR beta chain was obtained from a study of blood T cell repertoires in COVID-19. CDR1 and CDR2 (germline): GTSNPN, SVGIG (reference sequence). This CDR3 spans 14 amino acids. J gave up 5 bases and V 1 base, and 5 bases lay outside the gene matches. Assay: immunoSEQ multiplex PCR; the TCRdb copy retains only in-frame clones and omits some. The sample comprises 55,000 to 70,000 clones, more than 85% of which are singletons, and 2% to 2.5% rests with the top ten. The source of this sequence is a man in his 60s with acute or convalescent COVID-19. This chain connects TRBV30 to TRBJ1-2; 9 nucleotides line up with TRBD1. The sequenced sample consisted of peripheral blood. CDR3 nucleotides: TGTGCCTGGAGTGCGGACAGGGGCTGGTATGGCTACACCTTC. This gives the protein CAWSADRGWYGYTF.